These 4 T cell receptor beta chains share one sample of origin, sequenced in a study of T cells in Graves' hyperthyroidism and ophthalmopathy. The investigators amplified TCR beta CDR3 regions from RNA transcripts. Carried out on the TCR CDR3, a first-round RT-PCR used the HTBI primer set. TCRdb passed the multiplex PCR reads through MiXCR, listing each CDR3 protein once. The table records hundreds of thousands of distinct CDR3 sequences, over 35% of them present only once. Sequencing was performed on blood. These TCRs come from a middle-aged woman with Graves' hyperthyroidism.

Many counts were recorded for this clonotype. This chain links TRBV9 with TRBJ1-3; D is unresolved. The ends were cut back, 0 bases at V and 5 bases at J, with 6 bases in the middle. CDR1 and CDR2 from the germline V gene are SGDLS and YYNGEE. The CDR3 length is 13 residues. CDR3: CASSVDLRNTIYF. The CDR3, as DNA: TGTGCCAGCAGCGTAGATCTCCGAAACACCATATATTTT.

Details on this clonotype: Because the CDR3 is missing its conserved closing phenylalanine or tryptophan, this is likely a read error. The genes are TRBV6-1 and TRBJ1-6, with a tentative D call TRBD1 (5 bases). The CDR3 covers 13 residues. V was trimmed by 8 bases and J by 8 bases, leaving 13 bases between them. Germline V gene sequence: CDR1 MNHNS, CDR2 SASEGT. The CDR3 reads CASADRPYSPLHL. CDR3 bases: TGTGCCAGCGCCGACAGACCCTATTCACCCCTCCACCTT.

The genes are TRBV28 and TRBJ1-1; 10 nucleotides agree with TRBD1. The V gene end was trimmed by 4 bases and the J gene end by 3 bases; junction bases not matched to a gene: 8. CDR3 length equals 16 residues. In germline, CDR1 is MDHEN, CDR2 SYDVKM. This chain's CDR3 is CASSSGTGAAYTEAFF. The CDR3 coding sequence is TGTGCCAGCAGTTCGGGGACAGGGGCCGCCTACACTGAAGCTTTCTTT. The full variable domain, with the rest looked up from reference TRBV28 and TRBJ1-1, is DVKVTQSSRYLVKRTGEKVFLECVQDMDHENMFWYRQDPGLGLRLIYFSYDVKMKEKGDIPEGYSVSREKKERFSLILESASTNQTSMYLCASSSGTGAAYTEAFFGQGTRLTVV.

This chain connects TRBV29-1 to TRBJ1-2; D may be TRBD1 (6 bases). The V end was cut by 3 bases, the J end by 8 bases, with 13 bases between. Germline-derived CDR1 and CDR2 are SQVTM and ANQGSEA. The CDR3 contains 12 residues. CDR3 DNA sequence: TGCAGCGTTGACGACGGGGGCTTCGGCTACACCTTC. Translation: CSVDDGGFGYTF. The complete variable domain, with remaining parts taken from reference TRBV29-1 and TRBJ1-2, reads SAVISQKPSRDICQRGTSLTIQCQVDSQVTMMFWYRQQPGQSLTLIATANQGSEATYESGFVIDKFPISRPNLTFSTLTVSNMSPEDSSIYLCSVDDGGFGYTFGSGTRLTVV.